These 28 T cell receptor beta chains were all obtained from the same sample, sequenced in a study of T cell repertoires in cytomegalovirus infection. TCRdb reprocessed the reads with MiXCR, giving one entry per CDR3 protein. Of about 160,000 distinct CDR3 sequences detected, approximately 21% appear once; the ten largest clones hold 20% to 30%. The antigens of these receptors remain unknown. The material sequenced was CD8+ T cells from cultured PBMCs, taken from culture after CMV antigen stimulation. All receptors derive from a human donor in good health (CMV status not recorded). Some clones in this sample may be carry-over from other donors' samples.

The table lists this clonotype with a few counts. The chain links TRBV19 to TRBJ2-3, with TRBD1 matching 9 bases. Trimming took 3 bases from V and 2 from J; bases not matched to a gene: 15. The CDR3 totals 19 residues. Looked up from germline, CDR1 is LNHDA and CDR2 is SQIVND (reference sequence). The CDR3 sequence: CASSIFNPDRGHFTDTQYF. The CDR3 region has the DNA TGTGCCAGTAGTATTTTCAACCCGGACAGGGGTCATTTCACAGATACGCAGTATTTT.

A few counts support this clonotype. The genes are TRBV7-2 and TRBJ2-7, with 8 bases lining up with TRBD1. V lost 5 bases to trimming and J lost 5 bases; unmatched junction nucleotides: 5. CDR3 length: 13 amino acids. CDR1 is SGHTA and CDR2 is FQGNSA in the germline V gene. The CDR3 DNA reads as TGTGCCAGCAGCCCGGGACAGGCACACGAGCAGTACTTC. Its protein is CASSPGQAHEQYF.

Only a few counts were recorded for this clonotype. V gene TRBV5-1 combines with J gene TRBJ2-3, with D tentatively TRBD1 (5 bases). The CDR3 runs to 13 residues. Germline assignment: CDR1 SGHRS and CDR2 YFSETQ. Trimming left V 5 bases short and J 4 bases short, with 11 bases between. CDR3 coding DNA: TGCGCCAGCAGACAGGCCTCCGCAGATACGCAGTATTTT. It codes for CASRQASADTQYF.

This rearrangement joins TRBV7-9 to TRBJ1-1; 8 nucleotides align to TRBD1. This CDR3 is 16 amino acids long. Germline assignment: CDR1 SEHNR and CDR2 FQNEAQ (reference sequence). Losses at the gene ends were 3 bases for V and 8 bases for J; bases not matched to a gene: 14. The CDR3 DNA reads as TGTGCCAGCAGCTTGGACACAGGGGGGAGTATTGAAGAAGCTTTCTTT. This codes for CASSLDTGGSIEEAFF.

This chain connects TRBV29-1 to TRBJ2-1; no clear D. CDR1 is SQVTM, CDR2 ANQGSEA, per germline. The CDR3 spans 14 residues. Between the trimmed V and J ends, which lost 6 bases and 1 base, there was a span of 13 bases. The CDR3 DNA sequence: TGCAGCGTGGGCGGCCGAGGTTCCTACAATGAGCAGTTCTTC. Protein product: CSVGGRGSYNEQFF.

The V call is TRBV7-2, the J call TRBJ2-3; 8 bases are shared with TRBD2. Germline CDR1 and CDR2: SGHTA and FQGNSA. The CDR3 totals 15 residues. With V trimmed by 2 bases and J by 1 base, 2 bases remained unmatched. DNA for the CDR3: TGTGCCAGCAGCTTAACAGCGGGGGGCACAGATACGCAGTATTTT. Protein sequence: CASSLTAGGTDTQYF.

This clonotype showed up just a few times. The chain recombines TRBV2 with TRBJ2-7; D may correspond to TRBD1 or TRBD2 (5 bases each). This CDR3 has 12 residues. Germline CDR1 reads SNHLY; CDR2 reads FYNNEI. Trimming removed 7 bases at V and 6 bases at J, with 13 bases between. The CDR3 bases are TGTGCCAGCAACGGGGCAGGCGCCGAGCAGTACTTC. Protein sequence: CASNGAGAEQYF.

The chain has TRBV7-9 and TRBJ1-5; no firm D call. This CDR3 has 16 residues. Trimming shortened V by 5 bases and J by 6 bases, and 20 bases separated the two germline ends. From germline, CDR1 is SEHNR and CDR2 FQNEAQ (reference sequence). CDR3 residues: CASSDEGRGGFQPQHF. Here the CDR3 DNA reads TGTGCCAGCAGCGACGAGGGTCGGGGTGGTTTTCAGCCCCAGCATTTT.

The rearrangement links TRBV2 to TRBJ2-7, with D possibly being TRBD1 (6 bases). CDR1 SNHLY and CDR2 FYNNEI come from the germline V gene. This CDR3 is 14 amino acids long. Between the trimmed V and J ends, which lost 10 bases and 2 bases, there was a span of 18 bases. The CDR3 here is CATQRGTLPYEQYF. In nucleotides, the CDR3 is TGTGCCACCCAAAGGGGGACATTGCCCTACGAGCAGTACTTC.

The chain has TRBV7-2 and TRBJ1-6; TRBD1 matches at 7 bases. Germline V gene sequence: CDR1 SGHTA, CDR2 FQGNSA. The V segment lost 1 base and the J segment 10 bases; nucleotides outside the gene matches: 10. The length of the CDR3 is 16 residues. The CDR3 protein is CASSLGRQGGGSPLHF. CDR3 in DNA: TGTGCCAGCAGCTTAGGTCGACAGGGAGGAGGATCACCCCTCCACTTT. The full variable domain, rest sourced from reference TRBV7-2 and TRBJ1-6, is GAGVSQSPSNKVTEKGKDVELRCDPISGHTALYWYRQSLGQGLEFLIYFQGNSAPDKSGLPSDRFSAERTGGSVSTLTIQRTQQEDSAVYLCASSLGRQGGGSPLHFGNGTRLTVT.

The chain joins TRBV3-1 to TRBJ2-7; TRBD2 matches at 7 bases. Losses at the gene ends were 5 bases for V and 3 bases for J; bases not matched to a gene: 10. CDR3 length equals 15 residues. Germline assignment: CDR1 LGHDT and CDR2 YNNKEL (reference sequence). Written as DNA, the CDR3 is TGTGCCAGCAGCGCCTCGGGACTACCAATCTACGAGCAGTACTTC. It is translated as CASSASGLPIYEQYF.

This clonotype showed up just a few times. The chain has TRBV6-1 and TRBJ2-7, with TRBD2 as a possible D gene (6 bases). In germline, CDR1 is MNHNS, CDR2 SASEGT. V was trimmed by 6 bases and J by 7 bases, leaving 7 bases between them. This CDR3 is 10 amino acids long. The CDR3 region is CASSRGEQYF. The CDR3 DNA reads as TGTGCCAGCAGCCGGGGGGAGCAGTACTTC.

V is TRBV7-8 and J is TRBJ1-2; 8 bases agree with TRBD1. The CDR3 spans 16 residues. Losses at the gene ends were 1 base for V and 4 bases for J; bases not matched to a gene: 8. Looked up from germline, CDR1 is SGHVS and CDR2 is FQNEAQ. In nucleotides, the CDR3 is TGTGCCAGCAGCTTAGATGGACAGGGTGTTACCTATGGCTACACCTTC. It yields the protein CASSLDGQGVTYGYTF.

The chain links TRBV6-5 to TRBJ2-1, with 9 bases lining up with TRBD2. Germline CDR1 is MNHEY and CDR2 is SVGAGI. Trimming took 4 bases from V and 8 from J; bases not matched to a gene: 15. The CDR3 sequence is 17 residues long. The CDR3 spells CASSSVAGGVLLDEQFF. The CDR3 DNA is TGTGCCAGCAGTTCGGTGGCGGGGGGGGTTCTTTTGGATGAGCAGTTCTTC.

This sequence joins TRBV9 and TRBJ2-1; perhaps TRBD2 as D (7 bases). The CDR3 sequence is 15 residues long. Per the germline V gene, CDR1 is SGDLS and CDR2 is YYNGEE. V shed 0 bases and J shed 7 bases, with 14 bases lying between them. CDR3 sequence (DNA): TGTGCCAGCAGCGTAGTGGGGGGGGGGCGAAATGAGCAGTTCTTC. Protein sequence: CASSVVGGGRNEQFF.

The rearrangement joins TRBV7-8 to TRBJ1-6; D not certain. V gave up 0 bases and J gave up 13 bases, with 16 bases separating them. CDR3 length equals 15 residues. The germline V gene encodes CDR1 SGHVS and CDR2 FQNEAQ. CDR3 DNA sequence: TGTGCCAGCAGCTTAGCGGGTACCGAGGGCTCGCCCCTCCACTTT. This translates into CASSLAGTEGSPLHF.

The V call is TRBV9, the J call TRBJ2-1, with TRBD2 matching over 9 bases. Germline V lookup: CDR1 SGDLS, CDR2 YYNGEE. The CDR3 has 15 amino acids. V dropped 0 bases and J dropped 10; count of bases not matched to a gene: 8. The CDR3 coding sequence is TGTGCCAGCAGCGTAGGGGGCGGGGGGGCATGGGAGCAGTTCTTC. The encoded protein is CASSVGGGGAWEQFF.

V usage is TRBV6-2 or TRBV6-3 and J usage is TRBJ2-5; 7 nucleotides line up with TRBD2. The CDR3 has 15 residues. CDR1 MNHEY and CDR2 SVGEGT come from the germline V gene. The trim removed 4 bases at V and 1 base at J, leaving 6 bases unmatched. CDR3 sequence: CASSFPSGAQETQYF. The CDR3 DNA follows: TGTGCCAGCAGTTTCCCTAGCGGAGCCCAAGAGACCCAGTACTTC.

The V and J genes are TRBV11-3 and TRBJ2-1; D is possibly TRBD2 (5 bases). The germline V gene has CDR1 SGHNT and CDR2 YENEEA. The CDR3 spans 13 residues. Trimming left V 5 bases short and J 5 bases short, with 10 bases between. The CDR3 reads CASSLRAHNEQFF. As DNA, the CDR3 is TGTGCCAGCAGCCTGCGGGCCCACAATGAGCAGTTCTTC.

The chain has TRBV7-2 and TRBJ2-2, with D possibly matching TRBD2 (7 bases). With 2 bases removed from V and 5 bases from J, the gap between germline ends came to 21 bases. CDR1 is SGHTA, CDR2 FQGNSA, per germline. The CDR3 totals 18 residues. The CDR3: CASSLNRLGGASTGELFF. The CDR3, as DNA: TGTGCCAGCAGCTTAAATAGGTTGGGGGGGGCGAGTACCGGGGAGCTGTTTTTT.

This chain's CDR3 is CASSLGATTNEKLFF. CDR3 nucleotides: TGTGCCAGCAGCCTGGGCGCTACAACTAATGAAAAACTGTTTTTT. The genes are TRBV7-2 and TRBJ1-4, with D hard to call. Germline CDR1 and CDR2: SGHTA and FQGNSA. The germline V and J ends were trimmed by 5 bases and 0 bases, with 10 bases remaining between them. The CDR3 sequence is 15 residues long. The whole variable domain, filled in from reference TRBV7-2 and TRBJ1-4, reads GAGVSQSPSNKVTEKGKDVELRCDPISGHTALYWYRQSLGQGLEFLIYFQGNSAPDKSGLPSDRFSAERTGGSVSTLTIQRTQQEDSAVYLCASSLGATTNEKLFFGSGTQLSVL.

There are many counts of this clonotype. The rearrangement links TRBV11-2 to TRBJ2-3; a possible D gene is TRBD1 (5 bases). Trimming removed 2 bases at V and 1 base at J, with 13 bases between. This CDR3 is built from 16 residues. Per germline, CDR1 SGHAT and CDR2 FQNNGV. The CDR3 loop is CASSLQGKWGTDTQYF. In DNA form, the CDR3 reads TGTGCCAGCAGCTTACAGGGTAAATGGGGCACAGATACGCAGTATTTT.

This clonotype was found a few times. The J gene is TRBJ1-2, the V gene TRBV20-1; TRBD1 agrees at 8 bases. Germline V gives CDR1 DFQATT, CDR2 SNEGSKA (reference sequence). The CDR3 is 15 amino acids. With V trimmed by 0 bases and J by 4 bases, 7 bases remained unmatched. This CDR3 reads CSARDLNRGVYGYTF. In DNA form, the CDR3 reads TGCAGTGCTAGAGATCTCAACAGGGGGGTCTATGGCTACACCTTC.

The rearrangement uses TRBV4-1 and TRBJ1-1; D may be TRBD1 (6 bases). The CDR3 sequence is 18 residues long. The germline gives CDR1 MGHRA, CDR2 YSYEKL. V was clipped by 0 bases and J by 1 base, with 18 bases between them. In nucleotides, the CDR3 is TGCGCCAGCAGCCAAGATCACGGGGGGCGGGGATGGAACACTGAAGCTTTCTTT. Its translation: CASSQDHGGRGWNTEAFF.

This clonotype was detected ten times or more. This chain joins TRBV4-3 and TRBJ1-5; no reliable D call. V gave up 1 base and J gave up 7 bases, with 14 bases separating them. This CDR3 comprises 15 residues. In germline, CDR1 is LGHNA, CDR2 YSLEER. CDR3 loop: CASSQGWSPEQPQHF. DNA for the CDR3: TGCGCCAGCAGCCAAGGGTGGTCCCCGGAGCAGCCCCAGCATTTT.

This clonotype was seen only a few times. The chain is built from TRBV7-6 and TRBJ1-1; D not resolved. Germline values: CDR1 SGHVS, CDR2 FNYEAQ. The ends were cut back, 5 bases at V and 0 bases at J, with 10 bases in the middle. The CDR3 spans 14 residues. The CDR3 is CASSLQKMNTEAFF. The CDR3 nucleotides are TGTGCCAGCAGCCTACAGAAAATGAACACTGAAGCTTTCTTT.

There are a few counts of this clonotype. The V and J genes are TRBV7-8 and TRBJ2-2; possibly TRBD2 for D (5 bases). The CDR3 has 16 residues. Germline CDR1 reads SGHVS; CDR2 reads FQNEAQ. With 2 bases removed from V and 1 base from J, the gap between germline ends came to 11 bases. The CDR3 protein is CASSLNFRGNTGELFF. In nucleotides, the CDR3 is TGTGCCAGCAGCTTAAATTTTCGGGGGAACACCGGGGAGCTGTTTTTT.

The rearrangement uses TRBV6-2 or TRBV6-3 and TRBJ2-1; 9 bases line up with TRBD1. CDR3 length: 15 amino acids. Germline V CDR1 and CDR2: MNHEY, SVGEGT. V shed 4 bases, J shed 2 bases, and the junction held 3 bases outside the gene matches. The CDR3 sequence is CASSSRQGAYNEQFF. DNA for the CDR3: TGTGCCAGCAGTTCGAGACAGGGGGCCTACAATGAGCAGTTCTTC.